Included here is one TCR beta chain sequence, with context. The CDR3 spans 15 residues. Between the trimmed V and J ends, which lost 5 bases and 5 bases, there was a span of 17 bases. Per germline, CDR1 SGHTA and CDR2 FQGNSA. This sample is drawn from a study of naive and memory T cell subsets. TCR cDNA received a 3' ligated oligonucleotide that carried a UMI. Input was roughly 1 to 1000 ng of DNase-treated total RNA without cell sorting. Four PCR rounds used nested alpha and beta constant region primers plus the SP2 primer. Alpha and beta constant region primers primed reverse transcription for blood and skin samples. TCRdb re-called the 5' RACE reads with MiXCR, one entry per CDR3 protein. This sample has 56,000 or so distinct CDR3 sequences, with approximately 8% found just once.

The receptor was derived from a female donor in good health. The J gene is TRBJ2-3, the V gene TRBV7-2; D assignment may be TRBD1 or TRBD2 (5 bases each). The CDR3 protein is CASSVPGPLGDTQYF. CDR3 bases: TGTGCCAGCAGCGTTCCGGGACCTCTCGGAGATACGCAGTATTTT.